These 2 T cell receptor beta chains originate from one sample sequenced in a study of blood T cell repertoires in COVID-19. Generated by immunoSEQ multiplex PCR, the TCRdb table keeps only in-frame clones and is missing some. The sample records about 320,000 clones, about 90% being singletons. The sequenced material came from PBMCs or T cells enriched from blood (not recorded which). The receptor source for this set is a woman younger than 45 who had recovered from COVID-19.

V gene TRBV6-5 combines with J gene TRBJ1-1; TRBD1 matches at 10 bases. The CDR3 is 13 residues long. The V gene's germline CDR1 is MNHEY and CDR2 SVGAGI. V lost 5 bases, J lost 10 bases, and 7 bases stayed unmatched. The CDR3 sequence is CASSPAGTGVAFF. CDR3 coding DNA: TGTGCCAGCAGTCCAGCCGGGACAGGGGTAGCTTTCTTT.

The chain employs TRBV3-1 (or the pseudogene TRBV3-2) and TRBJ1-1; the D gene is possibly TRBD1 (5 bases). Between the trimmed V and J ends, which lost 5 bases and 5 bases, there was a span of 12 bases. The CDR3 loop spans 13 amino acids. Germline V gives CDR1 LGHDT, CDR2 YNNKEL (reference sequence). In DNA, the CDR3 is TGTGCCAGCAGCACTCCAGGGAATACTGAAGCTTTCTTT. This translates into CASSTPGNTEAFF.